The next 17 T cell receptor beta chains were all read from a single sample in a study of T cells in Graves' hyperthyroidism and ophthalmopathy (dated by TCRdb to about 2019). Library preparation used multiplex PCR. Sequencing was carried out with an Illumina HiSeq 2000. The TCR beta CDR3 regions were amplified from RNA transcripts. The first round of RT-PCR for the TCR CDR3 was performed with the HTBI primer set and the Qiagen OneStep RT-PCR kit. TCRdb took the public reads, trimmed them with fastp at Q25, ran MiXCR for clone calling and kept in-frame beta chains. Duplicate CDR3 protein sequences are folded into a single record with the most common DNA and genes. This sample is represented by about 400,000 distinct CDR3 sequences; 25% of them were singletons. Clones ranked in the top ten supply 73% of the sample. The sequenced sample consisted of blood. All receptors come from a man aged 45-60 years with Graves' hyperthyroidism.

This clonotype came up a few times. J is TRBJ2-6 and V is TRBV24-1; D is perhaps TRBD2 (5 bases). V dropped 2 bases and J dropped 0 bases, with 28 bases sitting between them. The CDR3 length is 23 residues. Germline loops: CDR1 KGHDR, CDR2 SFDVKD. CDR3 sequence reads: CATSDSKGRNRAGLPSGANVLTF. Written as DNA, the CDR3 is TGTGCCACCAGTGATTCCAAGGGCCGTAACCGCGCGGGCCTACCCTCTGGGGCCAACGTCCTGACTTTC.

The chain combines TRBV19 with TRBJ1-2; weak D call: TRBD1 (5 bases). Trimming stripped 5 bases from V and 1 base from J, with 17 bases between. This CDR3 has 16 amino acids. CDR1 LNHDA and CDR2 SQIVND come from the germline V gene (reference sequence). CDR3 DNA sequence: TGTGCCAGTAGTCCCGTTGGAGGGGCGGGTAACTATGGCTACACCTTC. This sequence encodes CASSPVGGAGNYGYTF.

For the CDR3, the DNA is TGTGCCAGCAGGAGGGACAGCCTCATCTCTGGAAACACCATATATTTT. It specifies CASRRDSLISGNTIYF. The V and J genes are TRBV2 and TRBJ1-3, with 7 bases aligning to TRBD1. Germline V gene data show CDR1 as SNHLY and CDR2 as FYNNEI. This CDR3 region has 16 residues. The V and J ends lost 6 bases and 0 bases, in that order; junction bases with no gene match: 8.

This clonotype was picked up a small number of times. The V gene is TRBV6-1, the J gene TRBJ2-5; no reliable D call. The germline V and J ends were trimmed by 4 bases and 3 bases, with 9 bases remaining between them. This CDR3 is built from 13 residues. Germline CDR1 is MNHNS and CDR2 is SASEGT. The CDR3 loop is CASSVEGKETQYF. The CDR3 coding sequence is TGTGCCAGCAGTGTTGAAGGTAAAGAGACCCAGTACTTC.

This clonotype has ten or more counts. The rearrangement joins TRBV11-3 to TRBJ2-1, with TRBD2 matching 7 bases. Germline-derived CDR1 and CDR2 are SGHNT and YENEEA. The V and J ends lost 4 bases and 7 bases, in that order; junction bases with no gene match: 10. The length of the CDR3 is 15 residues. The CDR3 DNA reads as TGTGCCAGCAGCTCCGCGGGGGTAGCGGCGAATGAGCAGTTCTTC. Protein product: CASSSAGVAANEQFF.

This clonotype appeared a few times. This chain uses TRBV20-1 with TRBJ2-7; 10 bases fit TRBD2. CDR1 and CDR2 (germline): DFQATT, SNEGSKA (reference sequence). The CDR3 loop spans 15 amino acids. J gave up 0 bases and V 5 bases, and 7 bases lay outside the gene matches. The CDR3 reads CSALHTSGVSYEQYF. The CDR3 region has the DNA TGCAGTGCTCTACATACTAGCGGGGTCTCCTACGAGCAGTACTTC.

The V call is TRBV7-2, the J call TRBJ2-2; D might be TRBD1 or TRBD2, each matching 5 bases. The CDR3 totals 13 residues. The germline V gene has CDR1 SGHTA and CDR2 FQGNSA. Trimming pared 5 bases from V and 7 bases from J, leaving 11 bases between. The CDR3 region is CASSPLRGGELFF. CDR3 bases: TGTGCCAGCAGCCCTCTGAGGGGCGGGGAGCTGTTTTTT.

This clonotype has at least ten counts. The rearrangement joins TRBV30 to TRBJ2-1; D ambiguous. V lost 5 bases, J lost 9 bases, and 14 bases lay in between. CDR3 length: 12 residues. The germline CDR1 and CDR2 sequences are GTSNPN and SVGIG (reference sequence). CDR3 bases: TGTGCCTGGGGAAGGGCCTGGAGTGAGCAGTTCTTC. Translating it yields CAWGRAWSEQFF.

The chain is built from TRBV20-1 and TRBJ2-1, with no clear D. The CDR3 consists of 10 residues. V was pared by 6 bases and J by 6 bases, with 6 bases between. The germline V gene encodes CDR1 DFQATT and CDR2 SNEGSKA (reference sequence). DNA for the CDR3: TGCAGTGCCGTATTCAATGAGCAGTTCTTC. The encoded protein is CSAVFNEQFF.

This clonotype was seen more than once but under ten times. CDR3 sequence: CASSAPDRGVHGYTF. The CDR3 DNA reads TGTGCCAGCAGTGCCCCGGACAGGGGGGTCCATGGCTACACCTTC. The genes are TRBV6-1 and TRBJ1-2, with 10 bases aligning to TRBD1. The CDR3 has 15 residues. V gave up 4 bases and J gave up 6 bases; unmatched junction bases: 8. CDR1 MNHNS and CDR2 SASEGT come from the germline V gene.

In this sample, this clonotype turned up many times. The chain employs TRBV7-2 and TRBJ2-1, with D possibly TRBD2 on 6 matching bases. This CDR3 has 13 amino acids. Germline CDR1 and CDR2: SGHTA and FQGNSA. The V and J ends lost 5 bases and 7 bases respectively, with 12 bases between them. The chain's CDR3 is CASSPTSFNEQFF. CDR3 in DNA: TGTGCCAGCAGCCCGACTAGTTTTAATGAGCAGTTCTTC.

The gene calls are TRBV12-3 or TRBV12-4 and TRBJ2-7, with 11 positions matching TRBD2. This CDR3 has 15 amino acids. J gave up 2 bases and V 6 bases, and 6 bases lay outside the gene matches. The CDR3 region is CASRLGLAGTYEQYF. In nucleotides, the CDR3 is TGTGCCAGCAGACTAGGACTAGCGGGTACCTACGAGCAGTACTTC.

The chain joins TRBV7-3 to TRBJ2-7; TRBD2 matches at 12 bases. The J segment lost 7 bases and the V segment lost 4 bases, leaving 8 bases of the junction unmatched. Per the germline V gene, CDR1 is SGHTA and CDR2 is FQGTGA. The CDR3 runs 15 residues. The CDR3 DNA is TGTGCCAGCAGCTCACAGACTAGCGGGAGAGGAGAGCAGTACTTC. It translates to CASSSQTSGRGEQYF.

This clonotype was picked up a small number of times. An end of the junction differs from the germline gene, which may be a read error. CDR3 coding DNA: TGTGCCAGCGCGGGGACTAGCGGCGCCTACAATGAGCAGCTCTTC. Its protein product is CASAGTSGAYNEQLF. The chain recombines TRBV2 with TRBJ2-1, with 11 bases that match TRBD2. The CDR3 contains 15 residues. Germline values: CDR1 SNHLY, CDR2 FYNNEI. The full variable domain, with the rest looked up from reference TRBV2 and TRBJ2-1, is EPEVTQTPSHQVTQMGQEVILRCVPISNHLYFYWYRQILGQKVEFLVSFYNNEISEKSEIFDDQFSVERPDGSNFTLKIRSTKLEDSAMYFCASAGTSGAYNEQLFGPGTRLTVL.

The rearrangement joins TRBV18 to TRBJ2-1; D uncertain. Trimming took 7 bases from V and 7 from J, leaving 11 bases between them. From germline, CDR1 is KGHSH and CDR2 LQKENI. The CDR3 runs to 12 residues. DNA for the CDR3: TGTGCCAGCTTACCTCTCGGGAATGAGCAGTTCTTC. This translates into CASLPLGNEQFF.

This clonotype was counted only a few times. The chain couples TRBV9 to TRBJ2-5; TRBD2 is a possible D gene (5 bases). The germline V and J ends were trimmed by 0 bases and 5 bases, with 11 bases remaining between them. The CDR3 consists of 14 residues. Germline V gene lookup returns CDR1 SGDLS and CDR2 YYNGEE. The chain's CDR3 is CASSVAGNRETQYF. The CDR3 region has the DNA TGTGCCAGCAGCGTAGCGGGAAATAGGGAGACCCAGTACTTC.

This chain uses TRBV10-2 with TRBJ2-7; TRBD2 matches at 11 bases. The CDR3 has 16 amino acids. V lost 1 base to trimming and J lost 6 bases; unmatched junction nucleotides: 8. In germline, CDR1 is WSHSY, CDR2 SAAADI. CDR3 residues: CASSELLAGAGREQYF. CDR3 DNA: TGCGCCAGCAGTGAGTTACTAGCGGGGGCCGGACGCGAGCAGTACTTC.